These 27 T cell receptor beta chains originate from one sample sequenced in a study of graft-versus-host responses after intestinal transplantation. TCRdb's table, derived via immunoSEQ multiplex PCR, lists solely in-frame clones and lacks some. The table shows about 92,000 clones, with about 90% occurring only once. Their antigen targets remain unknown. The material was unstimulated CD8+ T cells sorted from spleen or lymph node cells, obtained before intestinal transplant. Receptors originate from a human donor who received an intestinal transplant.

The chain carries TRBV19 and TRBJ1-5, with 7 bases fitting TRBD1. V lost 6 bases, J lost 6 bases, and 2 bases stayed unmatched. The CDR3 has 12 amino acids. Germline CDR1 is LNHDA and CDR2 is SQIVND (reference sequence). Here the CDR3 DNA reads TGTGCCAGTAGGGGGACAGTTCAGCCCCAGCATTTT. Translating gives CASRGTVQPQHF.

The CDR3 region has the DNA TGTGCCAGCAGCGGCCTAGGGGCTAGCGGATACAATGAGCAGTTCTTC. This encodes CASSGLGASGYNEQFF. The V and J genes are TRBV7-9 and TRBJ2-1, with 7 nucleotides matching TRBD2. The CDR3 is made up of 16 amino acids. Germline values: CDR1 SEHNR, CDR2 FQNEAQ (reference sequence). Germline trimming cut 5 bases from V and 4 bases from J; bases unmatched to any gene: 11.

The chain uses TRBV7-9 and TRBJ2-5; 11 bases are a match to TRBD2. The CDR3 has 18 amino acids. Germline CDR1 is SEHNR and CDR2 is FQNEAQ (reference sequence). J was trimmed by 5 bases and V by 5 bases; bases with no gene match: 16. CDR3: CASSPPWVVGTSGETQYF. The CDR3 nucleotides read TGTGCCAGCAGCCCCCCTTGGGTTGTGGGGACTAGCGGCGAGACCCAGTACTTC.

The rearrangement links TRBV6-1 to TRBJ1-2; 9 bases line up with TRBD1. The CDR3 totals 14 residues. Losses at the gene ends were 5 bases for V and 6 bases for J; bases not matched to a gene: 7. CDR1 and CDR2 (germline): MNHNS, SASEGT. DNA for the CDR3: TGTGCCAGCAGTACCCCAAACAGGGGGCATGGCTACACCTTC. Translation: CASSTPNRGHGYTF.

This chain uses TRBV7-6 with TRBJ2-3; 8 bases line up with TRBD2. The germline CDR1 and CDR2 sequences are SGHVS and FNYEAQ. The CDR3 is 15 amino acids. V lost 0 bases, J lost 3 bases, and 2 bases stayed unmatched. The CDR3 DNA reads TGTGCCAGCAGCTTAGCAGCTAGCGGGACAGATACGCAGTATTTT. Encoded protein: CASSLAASGTDTQYF.

This chain uses TRBV19 with TRBJ2-7; 7 positions match TRBD2. The germline gives CDR1 LNHDA, CDR2 SQIVND (reference sequence). CDR3 length: 14 amino acids. V lost 5 bases, J lost 4 bases, and 8 bases stayed unmatched. This chain's CDR3 is CASSPVGGGYEQYF. The CDR3 nucleotides read TGTGCCAGTAGTCCTGTTGGGGGAGGGTACGAGCAGTACTTC. Based on the CDR3 plus reference TRBV19 and TRBJ2-7, the full variable domain is DGGITQSPKYLFRKEGQNVTLSCEQNLNHDAMYWYRQDPGQGLRLIYYSQIVNDFQKGDIAEGYSVSREKKESFPLTVTSAQKNPTAFYLCASSPVGGGYEQYFGPGTRLTVT.

The count of this clone is one. This chain connects TRBV13 to TRBJ1-3; D is perhaps TRBD1 (5 bases). This CDR3 region has 19 residues. The germline gives CDR1 PRHDT, CDR2 FYEKMQ (reference sequence). Trimming stripped 6 bases from V and 4 bases from J, with 28 bases between. The chain's CDR3 is CASRLSRRRRGVRGNTIYF. CDR3 DNA sequence: TGTGCCAGCAGATTAAGTCGGCGGAGAAGGGGCGTCAGAGGAAACACCATATATTTT.

This chain uses TRBV7-9 with TRBJ1-2, with D possibly TRBD1 on 6 matching bases. V was cut by 11 bases and J by 4 bases, with 26 bases left in between. From germline, CDR1 is SEHNR and CDR2 FQNEAQ (reference sequence). This CDR3 comprises 16 residues. CDR3 nucleotides: TGTGCCGGACGGGGGCAGGGGATGCATCGGGCCTATGGCTACACCTTC. Residues: CAGRGQGMHRAYGYTF.

Only a few counts were recorded for this clone. The J gene is TRBJ2-5, the V gene TRBV5-1; D could derive from TRBD1 or TRBD2 (5 bases each). Germline assignment: CDR1 SGHRS and CDR2 YFSETQ. The CDR3 has 15 amino acids. The ends were cut back, 4 bases at V and 5 bases at J, with 18 bases in the middle. The CDR3 DNA sequence: TGCGCCAGCAGCGTAGGGACCGTTACAATGGAGACCCAGTACTTC. It encodes CASSVGTVTMETQYF.

The rearrangement joins TRBV29-1 to TRBJ2-1, with 15 bases lining up with TRBD2. With V trimmed by 4 bases and J by 0 bases, 7 bases remained unmatched. This CDR3 comprises 18 residues. Germline V CDR1 and CDR2: SQVTM, ANQGSEA. The CDR3 DNA reads TGCAGCGTTGTGGTTGGGACTAGCGGGGGGAGCTCCTACAATGAGCAGTTCTTC. Translating it yields CSVVVGTSGGSSYNEQFF.

V gene TRBV6-6 combines with J gene TRBJ2-5; D not resolved. Deletions cut 0 bases from V and 5 bases from J, with 4 bases between. Germline V CDR1 and CDR2: MNHNY, SVGAGI (reference sequence). This CDR3 has 12 residues. CDR3 sequence reads: CASSYSWETQYF. Here the CDR3 DNA reads TGTGCCAGCAGTTACTCCTGGGAGACCCAGTACTTC.

This clone has only a few counts. This chain uses TRBV5-1 with TRBJ2-7; 7 nucleotides align to TRBD2. Germline CDR1 and CDR2: SGHRS and YFSETQ. The V segment lost 1 base and the J segment 4 bases; nucleotides outside the gene matches: 11. The CDR3 runs to 16 residues. CDR3: CASSLTSVDAAYEQYF. CDR3 DNA sequence: TGCGCCAGCAGCTTGACTAGCGTTGATGCAGCTTACGAGCAGTACTTC.

The chain combines TRBV15 with TRBJ1-1; 7 nucleotides match TRBD1. The trim removed 3 bases at V and 4 bases at J, leaving 11 bases unmatched. The CDR3 spans 16 residues. Looked up from germline, CDR1 is LNHNV and CDR2 is YYDKDF (reference sequence). The CDR3 nucleotides are TGTGCCACCAGCAGCATCAATACAGGGGACCCCACTGAAGCTTTCTTT. The encoded protein is CATSSINTGDPTEAFF.

The chain employs TRBV9 and TRBJ1-1; unclear D gene. Trimming took off 3 bases at V and 4 bases at J, with 16 bases between the two ends. Germline loops: CDR1 SGDLS, CDR2 YYNGEE. The CDR3 runs 15 residues. CDR3 sequence: CASSGFRGSFTEAFF. DNA for the CDR3: TGTGCCAGCAGCGGGTTCCGGGGTTCCTTCACTGAAGCTTTCTTT. The full variable domain, rest sourced from reference TRBV9 and TRBJ1-1, is DSGVTQTPKHLITATGQRVTLRCSPRSGDLSVYWYQQSLDQGLQFLIQYYNGEERAKGNILERFSAQQFPDLHSELNLSSLELGDSALYFCASSGFRGSFTEAFFGQGTRLTVV.

This clone was detected once. At the DNA level, this CDR3 is encoded by other sequences in the same sample as well. This sequence joins TRBV9 and TRBJ1-2, with D unclear. CDR1 and CDR2 from the germline V gene are SGDLS and YYNGEE. This CDR3 has 14 amino acids. Trimming cost V 0 bases and J 2 bases, with 8 bases left between them. The CDR3 DNA reads TGTGCCAGCAGCGTAGGGGGAGGGAACTATGGCTACACCTTC. The encoded protein is CASSVGGGNYGYTF.

This chain uses TRBV7-6 with TRBJ1-2; the D is unclear. The CDR3 extends over 16 amino acids. V lost 1 base to trimming and J lost 5 bases, with 17 bases between them. Germline V gene sequence: CDR1 SGHVS, CDR2 FNYEAQ. DNA of the CDR3: TGTGCCAGCAGCTTAGGTACGAACAGAGCCTTGTATGGCTACACCTTC. It specifies CASSLGTNRALYGYTF.

The rearrangement uses TRBV13 and TRBJ2-2, with 11 nucleotides matching TRBD1. The germline gives CDR1 PRHDT, CDR2 FYEKMQ (reference sequence). There are 15 residues in the CDR3. Germline trimming cut 6 bases from V and 5 bases from J; bases unmatched to any gene: 5. The CDR3 sequence: CASRWTGGATGELFF. The CDR3 region has the DNA TGTGCCAGCAGGTGGACAGGGGGCGCGACCGGGGAGCTGTTTTTT.

This chain connects TRBV4-1 to TRBJ1-2; D not resolved. Trimming pared 1 base from V and 8 bases from J, leaving 8 bases between. The CDR3 is made up of 12 amino acids. CDR1 and CDR2 from the germline V gene are MGHRA and YSYEKL. DNA for the CDR3: TGCGCCAGCAGCCAAGGAGCCAGAGGCTACACCTTC. Encoded protein: CASSQGARGYTF.

The chain carries TRBV7-9 and TRBJ1-5; TRBD1 matches 7 bases. J gave up 4 bases and V 4 bases, and 7 bases lay outside the gene matches. Germline V gives CDR1 SEHNR, CDR2 FQNEAQ (reference sequence). CDR3 length: 15 residues. The chain's CDR3 is CASSSNRGGNQPQHF. The CDR3 DNA is TGTGCCAGCAGCTCTAACAGGGGCGGGAATCAGCCCCAGCATTTT.

The chain joins TRBV27 to TRBJ2-5, with 9 bases fitting TRBD1. The J call may be wrong; the DNA end is better matched by TRBJ2-7. Germline values: CDR1 MNHEY, CDR2 SMNVEV (reference sequence). The length of the CDR3 is 15 residues. The CDR3 DNA reads as TGTGCCAGCAGTTCCGGGACAGGGACCTCCTACGAGCAGTACTTC. Its translation is CASSSGTGTSYEQYF.

This clone was seen once. The rearrangement uses TRBV28 and TRBJ1-6; maybe TRBD1 (6 bases). CDR3 length equals 16 residues. The germline CDR1 and CDR2 sequences are MDHEN and SYDVKM. Trimming took 4 bases from V and 5 from J, leaving 15 bases between them. The CDR3 here is CASSSGTRGNNSPLHF. Written as DNA, the CDR3 is TGTGCCAGCAGTTCCGGGACAAGGGGAAATAATTCACCCCTCCACTTT. The whole variable domain, remainder taken from reference TRBV28 and TRBJ1-6, is DVKVTQSSRYLVKRTGEKVFLECVQDMDHENMFWYRQDPGLGLRLIYFSYDVKMKEKGDIPEGYSVSREKKERFSLILESASTNQTSMYLCASSSGTRGNNSPLHFGNGTRLTVT.

This clone showed up just once. The V and J genes are TRBV2 and TRBJ1-2; the D gene is possibly TRBD1 (6 bases). Germline V gives CDR1 SNHLY, CDR2 FYNNEI. Trimming stripped 3 bases from V and 2 bases from J, with 13 bases between. The CDR3 totals 15 residues. The CDR3 bases are TGTGCCAGCAGTGATTCCAAAGGGGGAAACTATGGCTACACCTTC. Amino acids: CASSDSKGGNYGYTF. Filled out from reference TRBV2 and TRBJ1-2, the complete variable domain reads EPEVTQTPSHQVTQMGQEVILRCVPISNHLYFYWYRQILGQKVEFLVSFYNNEISEKSEIFDDQFSVERPDGSNFTLKIRSTKLEDSAMYFCASSDSKGGNYGYTFGSGTRLTVV.

This clone was found once. The chain combines TRBV9 with TRBJ2-5; 14 bases map to TRBD2. CDR3 length equals 15 residues. With V trimmed by 3 bases and J by 13 bases, 11 bases remained unmatched. Germline lookup yields CDR1 SGDLS and CDR2 YYNGEE. CDR3 residues: CASSAQMGLAGELYF. The DNA of the CDR3 is TGTGCCAGCAGCGCACAAATGGGACTAGCGGGAGAGTTGTACTTC. Based on the CDR3 plus reference TRBV9 and TRBJ2-5, the full variable domain is DSGVTQTPKHLITATGQRVTLRCSPRSGDLSVYWYQQSLDQGLQFLIQYYNGEERAKGNILERFSAQQFPDLHSELNLSSLELGDSALYFCASSAQMGLAGELYFGPGTRLLVL.

The CDR3 here is CASSVGLRGGSGANVLTF. The CDR3 DNA reads as TGTGCCAGCAGCGTAGGGCTACGGGGTGGATCTGGGGCCAACGTCCTGACTTTC. The chain combines TRBV9 with TRBJ2-6; D might be TRBD2 (5 bases). Trimming stripped 0 bases from V and 1 base from J, with 14 bases between. The CDR3 runs to 18 residues. The germline V gene has CDR1 SGDLS and CDR2 YYNGEE.

The chain joins TRBV15 to TRBJ2-4; the D gene is possibly TRBD2 (6 bases). V lost 5 bases, J lost 9 bases, and 17 bases lay in between. The length of the CDR3 is 14 residues. Germline V CDR1 and CDR2: LNHNV, YYDKDF (reference sequence). The CDR3 nucleotides read TGTGCCACCAGCCCACCTCCCCCTAGCGTCATTCAGTACTTC. Translation: CATSPPPPSVIQYF.

The chain joins TRBV7-9 to TRBJ2-3; no clear D. CDR1 SEHNR and CDR2 FQNEAQ come from the germline V gene (reference sequence). The germline V and J ends were trimmed by 1 base and 2 bases, with 16 bases remaining between them. CDR3 size: 17 residues. The CDR3 here is CASSLGGRGPITDTQYF. The CDR3 DNA reads TGTGCCAGCAGCTTAGGTGGACGCGGCCCAATCACAGATACGCAGTATTTT. Full variable domain (rest looked up from reference TRBV7-9 and TRBJ2-3): DTGVSQNPRHKITKRGQNVTFRCDPISEHNRLYWYRQTLGQGPEFLTYFQNEAQLEKSRLLSDRFSAERPKGSFSTLEIQRTEQGDSAMYLCASSLGGRGPITDTQYFGPGTRLTVL.

In this sample, this clone turned up once. The chain is built from TRBV7-7 and TRBJ2-1; 9 bases fit TRBD2. The germline V gene encodes CDR1 SSHAT and CDR2 FNYEAQ (reference sequence). Trimming removed 5 bases from V and 9 bases from J; junction bases left unmatched: 20. This CDR3 is built from 18 residues. CDR3 bases: TGTGCCAGCAGCCCACATCTTTTAAGGGGACTAGCTGTGGGTGAGCAGTTCTTC. Protein sequence: CASSPHLLRGLAVGEQFF.